This T cell receptor (beta chain) was found in a study of T-cell reconstitution after alpha-beta-depleted transplantation in children. Germline V gene data show CDR1 as SGHDT and CDR2 as YYEEEE. J gave up 10 bases and V 1 base, and 12 bases lay outside the gene matches. The length of the CDR3 is 15 residues. Unique molecular identifiers were incorporated when the TCRbeta library was constructed. TCRdb reanalysed the PCR reads using MiXCR and keeps one entry per CDR3 protein. The profile shows 500,000 to 650,000 distinct CDR3 sequences, under 15% of them singletons. Regarding this clonotype: Its antigen is currently unknown.

Whole-study results and caveats: Reportedly, alpha-beta T cells present about two months post-transplant originated from several hundred expanded clones of graft origin.

The receptor was derived from a male patient younger than 18 who had a stem cell transplant for acute myeloid leukemia, so the T cells may come from the graft donor. Specimen: PBMCs, mostly from graft donor cells, collected 360 days after TCRalphabeta/CD19-depleted stem cell transplant. The chain recombines TRBV5-6 with TRBJ2-3, with 7 bases aligning to TRBD2. DNA for the CDR3: TGTGCCAGCAGCTTGAGGTCGCGGGGGTTTAGACCGCAGTATTTT. Its protein is CASSLRSRGFRPQYF.